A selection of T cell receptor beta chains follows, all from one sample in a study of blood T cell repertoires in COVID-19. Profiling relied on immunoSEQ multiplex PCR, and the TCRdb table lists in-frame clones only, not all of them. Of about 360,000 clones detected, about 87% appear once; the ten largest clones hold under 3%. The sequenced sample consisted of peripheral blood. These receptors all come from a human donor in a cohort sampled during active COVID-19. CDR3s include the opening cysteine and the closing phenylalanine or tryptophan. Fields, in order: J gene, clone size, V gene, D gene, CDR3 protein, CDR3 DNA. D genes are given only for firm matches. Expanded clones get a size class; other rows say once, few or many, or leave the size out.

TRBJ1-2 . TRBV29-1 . CSVEDRGDYNYGYTF TGCAGCGTTGAAGATCGGGGTGACTATAACTATGGCTACACCTTC
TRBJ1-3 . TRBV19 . CASSIGRQNSGNTIYF TGTGCCAGTAGTATAGGGCGGCAAAACTCTGGAAACACCATATATTTT
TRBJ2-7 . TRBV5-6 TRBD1 CASSQPGDRGYEQYF TGTGCCAGCAGCCAGCCAGGTGACAGGGGTTACGAGCAGTACTTC
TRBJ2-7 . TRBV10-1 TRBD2 CASSQSGAYEQYF TGCGCCAGCAGCCAAAGCGGGGCCTACGAGCAGTACTTC
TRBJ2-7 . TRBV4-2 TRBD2 CASSQERREGQYEQYF TGTGCCAGCAGCCAAGAAAGGCGGGAGGGACAATACGAGCAGTACTTC
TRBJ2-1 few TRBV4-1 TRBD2 CASSFAGTSGQNSYNEQFF TGCGCCAGCAGCTTTGCCGGGACTAGCGGGCAAAACTCCTACAATGAGCAGTTCTTC
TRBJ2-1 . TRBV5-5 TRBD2 CASSLIQREGNEQFF TGTGCCAGCAGCTTGATCCAGCGGGAGGGGAATGAGCAGTTCTTC
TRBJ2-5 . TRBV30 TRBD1 CAWRPDREETQYF TGTGCCTGGAGGCCTGACAGGGAAGAGACCCAGTACTTC
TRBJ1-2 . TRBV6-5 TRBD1 CASNAFRDRQYGYTF TGTGCCAGCAATGCTTTCCGGGACAGGCAGTATGGCTACACCTTC
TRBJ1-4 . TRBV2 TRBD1 CASRALGTGNEKLFF TGTGCCAGCAGAGCACTTGGGACAGGGAATGAAAAACTGTTTTTT
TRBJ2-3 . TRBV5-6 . CASSQTSTDTQYF TGTGCCAGCAGTCAGACTAGCACAGATACGCAGTATTTT
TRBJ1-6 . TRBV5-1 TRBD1 CASTPTGVAPLHF TGCGCCAGCACCCCTACAGGGGTTGCACCCCTCCACTTT
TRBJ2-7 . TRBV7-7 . CASTHFLRQDNEQYF TGTGCTAGCACCCACTTTCTGAGACAGGATAACGAGCAGTACTTC
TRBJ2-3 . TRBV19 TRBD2 CASSLTSGGGTDTQYF TGTGCCAGTAGTCTAACTAGCGGGGGGGGCACAGATACGCAGTATTTT
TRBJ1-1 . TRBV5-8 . CASTSGTPGRVNTEAFF TGTGCCAGCACCTCCGGGACACCGGGACGGGTGAACACTGAAGCTTTCTTT
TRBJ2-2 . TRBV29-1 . CSVPIAAGELFF TGCAGCGTACCGATTGCGGCCGGGGAGCTGTTTTTT
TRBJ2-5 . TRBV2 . CASSEGDFPYQETQYF TGTGCCAGCAGTGAAGGAGATTTCCCGTACCAAGAGACCCAGTACTTC
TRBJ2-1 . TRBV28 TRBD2 CASSLMPGTSGDAEQFF TGTGCCAGCAGTCTAATGCCCGGGACTAGCGGGGATGCTGAGCAGTTCTTC